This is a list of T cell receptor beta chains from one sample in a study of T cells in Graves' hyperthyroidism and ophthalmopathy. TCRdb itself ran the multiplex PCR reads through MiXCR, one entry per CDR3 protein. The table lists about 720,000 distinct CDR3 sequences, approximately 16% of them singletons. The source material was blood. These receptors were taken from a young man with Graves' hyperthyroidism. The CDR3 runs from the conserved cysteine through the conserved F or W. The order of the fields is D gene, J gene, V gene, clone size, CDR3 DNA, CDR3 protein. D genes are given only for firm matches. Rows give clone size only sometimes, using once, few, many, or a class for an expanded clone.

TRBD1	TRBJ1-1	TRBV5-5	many	TGTGCCAGCAGGGGGACAGCGCTGAACACTGAAGCTTTCTTT	CASRGTALNTEAFF
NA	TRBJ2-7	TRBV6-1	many	TGTGCCAGCAGTGAAGCGCTACGCAACGACTACGAGCAGTACTTC	CASSEALRNDYEQYF
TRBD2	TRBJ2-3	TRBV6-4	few	TGTGCCAGCAGTGATAGCGGGAGCGCAGATACGCAGTATTTT	CASSDSGSADTQYF
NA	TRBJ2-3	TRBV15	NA	TGTGCCACCAGCAGAGACGGACTAGGGGGTTTGTCTAGGACAGATACGCAGTATTTT	CATSRDGLGGLSRTDTQYF
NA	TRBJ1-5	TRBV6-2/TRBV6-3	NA	TGTGCCAGCAGGAGCGACAGGTTCCGGAATCAGCCCCAGCATTTT	CASRSDRFRNQPQHF
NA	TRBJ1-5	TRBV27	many	TGTGCCAGCAGTTTGGCCCCGGGGAATCAGCCCCAGCATTTT	CASSLAPGNQPQHF
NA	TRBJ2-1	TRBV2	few	TGTGCCAGCAGTGAACAGGGCTTTGAGCAGTTCTTC	CASSEQGFEQFF
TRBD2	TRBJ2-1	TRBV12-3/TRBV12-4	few	TGTGCCAGCAGTTTCCTCCGGGGGGCGTCCGGACTAGCGGGGTCCTACAATGAGCAGTTCTTC	CASSFLRGASGLAGSYNEQFF
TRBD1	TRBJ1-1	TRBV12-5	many	TGTGCTAGTGGTTCCCCGACAGGGGATGACACTGAAGCTTTCTTT	CASGSPTGDDTEAFF
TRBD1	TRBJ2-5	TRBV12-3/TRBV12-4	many	TGTGCCAGCAGTTGGCGCGCCGGGACAGGGGAGAAGACCCAGTACTTC	CASSWRAGTGEKTQYF
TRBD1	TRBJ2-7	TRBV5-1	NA	TGCGCCAGCAGCCAGCGGGACAGGGGAGCTCTGGGTCCCTACGAGCAGTACTTC	CASSQRDRGALGPYEQYF
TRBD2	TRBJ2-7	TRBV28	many	TGTGCCAGCACCTCAGTAGCGGGAGCACGGTCCGAGCAGTACTTC	CASTSVAGARSEQYF
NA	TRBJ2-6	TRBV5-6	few	TGTGCCAGCAGCCCCCCCTCGCCGGGGCACTCTGGGGCCAACGTCCTGACTTTC	CASSPPSPGHSGANVLTF
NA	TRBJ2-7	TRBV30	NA	TGTGCCTGGATGGCGAGTGGCTGGGTCGAGCAGTACTTC	CAWMASGWVEQYF
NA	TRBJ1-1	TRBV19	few	TGTGCCACCCAATCCGGTCCGCGGGACACTGAAGCTTTCTTT	CATQSGPRDTEAFF
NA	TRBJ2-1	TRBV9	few	TGTGCCAGCAGCGTAGATCCGAGCCCATCCTACAATGAGCAGTTCTTC	CASSVDPSPSYNEQFF
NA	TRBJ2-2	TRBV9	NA	TGTGCCAGCAGCGTAACCAGGCTGGGGGAGCTGTTTTTT	CASSVTRLGELFF
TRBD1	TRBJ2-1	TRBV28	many	TGTGCCAGCAGTTCCTGGACAGGGGGCTCATACAATGAGCAGTTCTTC	CASSSWTGGSYNEQFF
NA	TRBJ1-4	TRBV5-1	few	TGCGCCAGCAGCTTGGATGTCAGGAAGAGCCCTTTAGAAAAACTGTTTTTT	CASSLDVRKSPLEKLFF
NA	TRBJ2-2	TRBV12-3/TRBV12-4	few	TGTGCCAGCAGGCGTACAGGGCGAGACACCGGGGAGCTGTTTTTT	CASRRTGRDTGELFF
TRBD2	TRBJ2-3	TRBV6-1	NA	TGTGCCAGCAGTACCCGGACTAGCGGGGGGGGAGATACGCAGTATTTT	CASSTRTSGGGDTQYF
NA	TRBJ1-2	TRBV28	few	TGTGCCAGCAACCGCGGAGGGCCTAACTATGGCTACACCTTC	CASNRGGPNYGYTF
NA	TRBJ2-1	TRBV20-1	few	TGCAGTGCTAGAGATCGCACGGGCTACAATGAGCAGTTCTTC	CSARDRTGYNEQFF
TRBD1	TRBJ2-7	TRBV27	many	TGTGCCAGCAGTTTATCGGACAGGGGGAGGTCCTACGAGCAGTACTTC	CASSLSDRGRSYEQYF
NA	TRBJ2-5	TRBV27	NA	TGTGCCAGCAGCCCCCCCGGGCGTTGGGAGGAGACCCAGTACTTC	CASSPPGRWEETQYF
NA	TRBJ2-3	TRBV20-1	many	TGCAGTGCTAGAGATATCTACTTTACGCAGTATTTT	CSARDIYFTQYF
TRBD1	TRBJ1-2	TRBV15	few	TGTGCCACCGGGGACAGGAGCTATGGCTACACCTTC	CATGDRSYGYTF
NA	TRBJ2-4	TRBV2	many	TGTGCCAGCAGCGAGCGGATCATTCAGTACTTC	CASSERIIQYF
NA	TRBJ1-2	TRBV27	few	TGTGCCAGCAGTTCCTTCGACGGTTACGGCTACACCTTC	CASSSFDGYGYTF
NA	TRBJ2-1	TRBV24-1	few	TGTGCCACCAGCTCCATCGGGGGAGGTGAGCAGTTCTTC	CATSSIGGGEQFF
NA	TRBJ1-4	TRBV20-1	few	TGCAGTGCGACCGATGGAGGCAGGGGTCGAGAAAAACTGTTTTTT	CSATDGGRGREKLFF
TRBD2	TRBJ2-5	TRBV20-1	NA	TGCAGTGCTAGAGACTATACGGCGGGAGGAGAGACCCAGTACTTC	CSARDYTAGGETQYF
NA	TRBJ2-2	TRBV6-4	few	TGTGCCAGCAGTCTGCAGGTGAACACCGGGGAGCTGTTTTTT	CASSLQVNTGELFF
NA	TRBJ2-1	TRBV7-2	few	TGTGCCAGCAGCTGGATAAAGACCGCAGTTTACAATGAGCAGTTCTTC	CASSWIKTAVYNEQFF
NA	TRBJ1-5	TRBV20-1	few	TGCAGTGCTAGAGATGAAAGGAGGGATCAGCCCCAGCATTTT	CSARDERRDQPQHF
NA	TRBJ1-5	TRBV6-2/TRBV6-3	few	TGTGCCAGCAGTGGGACATCGCATCAGCCCCAGCATTTT	CASSGTSHQPQHF
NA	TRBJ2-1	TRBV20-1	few	TGCAGTGCTAGAGCCCAGACCAATGAGCAGTTCTTC	CSARAQTNEQFF
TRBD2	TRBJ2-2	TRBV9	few	TGTGCCAGCAGCTCCCCCCCCGGGACTAGGGACACCGGGGAGCTGTTTTTT	CASSSPPGTRDTGELFF
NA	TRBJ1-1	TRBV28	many	TGTGCCAGCAGCTATAGACTGGGCACTGAAGCTTTCTTT	CASSYRLGTEAFF
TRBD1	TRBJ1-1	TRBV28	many	TGTGCCAGCAGTTTGGCCTCAGGGGGTGACACTGAAGCTTTCTTT	CASSLASGGDTEAFF
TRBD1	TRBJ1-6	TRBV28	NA	TGTGCCAGCAGTTTGGACAGGGGATATTCACCCCTCCACTTT	CASSLDRGYSPLHF
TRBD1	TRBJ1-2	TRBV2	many	TGTGCCAGCAGTCCAGACAGGGTACCCTATGGCTACACCTTC	CASSPDRVPYGYTF